The rows below give T cell receptor beta chains drawn from one sample of a study of T cell repertoires in cytomegalovirus infection. MiXCR, applied by TCRdb to the reads, yields one record per CDR3 protein. The repertoire consists of some 220,000 distinct CDR3 sequences, with over 9% occurring once and the leading ten covering 1.6%. What was sequenced was PBMCs. Receptors originate from a human donor in good health (CMV status not recorded). Some clones in this sample may be carry-over from other donors' samples. Both conserved end residues are part of each CDR3. A D gene is named only where the DNA matches it firmly.

v_gene	d_gene	CDR3aa
TRBV6-2/TRBV6-3	.	CASSTGGQGTEAFF
TRBV19	.	CASSSDSRNTEAFF
TRBV7-9	.	CASSLQGSSTEAFF
TRBV28	.	CASRQQGTDYGYTF
TRBV14	.	CASSQVLGNEQFF
TRBV7-3	.	CASSLGGRVSAGELFF
TRBV7-2	.	CASSARPSKNIQYF
TRBV28	.	CASSITGISGSYEQYF
TRBV25-1	.	CASSEYKGFSGANVLTF
TRBV7-2	.	CASSPGIPYEQYF
TRBV6-2/TRBV6-3	TRBD2	CASSYEAGSTDTQYF
TRBV28	.	CASSFRGGYTF
TRBV7-6	TRBD1	CASSPPQGQVVSGANVLTF
TRBV29-1	.	CSVSVGGNYGYTF
TRBV28	TRBD1	CASKGQGNTEAFF
TRBV20-1	.	CSAAGVTYEQFF
TRBV6-2/TRBV6-3	TRBD1	CASSPARQGNQETQYF
TRBV7-9	.	CASSLGETGQFF
TRBV20-1	.	CSARGEPSSYNEQFF
TRBV29-1	.	CSVSEGVSGNTIYF
TRBV7-6	TRBD2	CASSPSAGARETQYF
TRBV4-3	TRBD2	CASSQDQAGGYNEQFF
TRBV28	TRBD1	CASSLARGSAGGNYGYTF
TRBV7-2	.	CASSPEGARDTQYF
TRBV4-3	.	CASSQEERGKTEAFF
TRBV11-3	.	CASSLLRGGGAFF
TRBV9	TRBD2	CASSVATPTGLAGSSAPGTDTQYF
TRBV20-1	.	CSARGENTEAFF
TRBV20-1	.	CSARVDAQETQYF